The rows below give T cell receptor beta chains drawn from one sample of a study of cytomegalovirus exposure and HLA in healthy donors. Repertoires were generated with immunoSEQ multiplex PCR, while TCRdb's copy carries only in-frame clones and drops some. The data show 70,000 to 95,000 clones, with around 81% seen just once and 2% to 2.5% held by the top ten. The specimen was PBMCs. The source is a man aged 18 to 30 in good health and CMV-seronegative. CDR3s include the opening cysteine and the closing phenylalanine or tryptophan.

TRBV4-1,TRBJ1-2,CASSPRDRGQKKVGYTF
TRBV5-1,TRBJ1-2,CASSSGQNYGYTF
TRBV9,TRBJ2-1,CASSPRTSGADEQFF
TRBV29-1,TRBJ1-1,CSVSPGTGGTEAFF
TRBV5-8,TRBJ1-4,CASSLGAPGGVGEKLFF
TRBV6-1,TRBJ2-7,CAGAAAAGYEQYF
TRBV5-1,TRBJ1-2,CASSLGPNRGPKGDLYGYTF
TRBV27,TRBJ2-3,CASSFSGTGVSTDTQYF
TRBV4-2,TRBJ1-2,CASSQDKTGPRGYTF
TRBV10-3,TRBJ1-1,CAISGAGVAEAFF
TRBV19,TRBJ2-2,CASSIDRGATGELFF
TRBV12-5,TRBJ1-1,CASGELREAFF
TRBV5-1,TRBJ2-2,CASGTSFRTGELFF
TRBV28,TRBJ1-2,CASSPQGALSRSLYGYTF
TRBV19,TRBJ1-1,CASSYLGQDTEAFF
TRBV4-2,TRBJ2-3,CASSQGRLAGEDTQYF
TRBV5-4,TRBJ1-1,CASSLGRGEMNTEAFF
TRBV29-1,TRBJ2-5,CSALGAGEETQYF
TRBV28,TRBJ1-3,CASSRTGNTIYF
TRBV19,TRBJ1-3,CASSGGQLSSGNTIYF
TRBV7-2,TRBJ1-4,CASSLIPEKLFF
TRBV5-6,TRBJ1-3,CASSLWAGGGNTIYF
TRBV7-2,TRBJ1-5,CASSPGGRQPQHF
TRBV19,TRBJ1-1,CASSIPEMNTEAFF
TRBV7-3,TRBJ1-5,CASSGCKGFFPQHF
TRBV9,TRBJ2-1,CASSAYPNEQFF
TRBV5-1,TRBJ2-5,CASRRTSGGRTLQETQYF
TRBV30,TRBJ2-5,CAWNLGTSGGSETQYF
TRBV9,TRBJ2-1,CASGGTGRYNEQFF
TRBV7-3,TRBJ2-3,CASSLGGLAGTDTQYF
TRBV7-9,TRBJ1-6,CASSLVYQATFNSPLHF
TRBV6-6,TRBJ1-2,CASSSRTGGGYGYTF
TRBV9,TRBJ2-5,CASSVGISGGQETQYF
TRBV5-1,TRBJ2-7,CASGSGTNKDEQYF
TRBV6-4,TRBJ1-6,CASSDSKQGQDSPLHF
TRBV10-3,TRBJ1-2,CASEPTENYGYTF
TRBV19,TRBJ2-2,CACGPQTRELFF
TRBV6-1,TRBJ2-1,CASSKAQGVEQFF
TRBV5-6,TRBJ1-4,CASSSRGQTNEKLFF
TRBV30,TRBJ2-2,CAWSTGGPPGELFF
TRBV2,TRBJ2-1,CASTLTGHEQFF
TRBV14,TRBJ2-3,CASSQESGLSTDTQYF
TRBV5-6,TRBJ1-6,CASSLLTPYNSPLHF
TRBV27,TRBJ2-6,CASSQTSGSGANVLTF
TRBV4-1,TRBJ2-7,CASSQDETRRYYEQYF
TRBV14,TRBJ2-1,CASSHLQGVREFF
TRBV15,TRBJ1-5,CATSSRSGPQHF
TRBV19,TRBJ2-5,CAINTNPTTGHPRTRETQYF
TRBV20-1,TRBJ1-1,CSASMNTEAFF
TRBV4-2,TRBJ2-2,CASSQDRRRTGPNTGELFF
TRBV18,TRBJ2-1,CASSPRDRGLQFF
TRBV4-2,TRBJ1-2,CASSQRGGADYGYTF
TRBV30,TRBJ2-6,CAWSVRGSGANVLTF